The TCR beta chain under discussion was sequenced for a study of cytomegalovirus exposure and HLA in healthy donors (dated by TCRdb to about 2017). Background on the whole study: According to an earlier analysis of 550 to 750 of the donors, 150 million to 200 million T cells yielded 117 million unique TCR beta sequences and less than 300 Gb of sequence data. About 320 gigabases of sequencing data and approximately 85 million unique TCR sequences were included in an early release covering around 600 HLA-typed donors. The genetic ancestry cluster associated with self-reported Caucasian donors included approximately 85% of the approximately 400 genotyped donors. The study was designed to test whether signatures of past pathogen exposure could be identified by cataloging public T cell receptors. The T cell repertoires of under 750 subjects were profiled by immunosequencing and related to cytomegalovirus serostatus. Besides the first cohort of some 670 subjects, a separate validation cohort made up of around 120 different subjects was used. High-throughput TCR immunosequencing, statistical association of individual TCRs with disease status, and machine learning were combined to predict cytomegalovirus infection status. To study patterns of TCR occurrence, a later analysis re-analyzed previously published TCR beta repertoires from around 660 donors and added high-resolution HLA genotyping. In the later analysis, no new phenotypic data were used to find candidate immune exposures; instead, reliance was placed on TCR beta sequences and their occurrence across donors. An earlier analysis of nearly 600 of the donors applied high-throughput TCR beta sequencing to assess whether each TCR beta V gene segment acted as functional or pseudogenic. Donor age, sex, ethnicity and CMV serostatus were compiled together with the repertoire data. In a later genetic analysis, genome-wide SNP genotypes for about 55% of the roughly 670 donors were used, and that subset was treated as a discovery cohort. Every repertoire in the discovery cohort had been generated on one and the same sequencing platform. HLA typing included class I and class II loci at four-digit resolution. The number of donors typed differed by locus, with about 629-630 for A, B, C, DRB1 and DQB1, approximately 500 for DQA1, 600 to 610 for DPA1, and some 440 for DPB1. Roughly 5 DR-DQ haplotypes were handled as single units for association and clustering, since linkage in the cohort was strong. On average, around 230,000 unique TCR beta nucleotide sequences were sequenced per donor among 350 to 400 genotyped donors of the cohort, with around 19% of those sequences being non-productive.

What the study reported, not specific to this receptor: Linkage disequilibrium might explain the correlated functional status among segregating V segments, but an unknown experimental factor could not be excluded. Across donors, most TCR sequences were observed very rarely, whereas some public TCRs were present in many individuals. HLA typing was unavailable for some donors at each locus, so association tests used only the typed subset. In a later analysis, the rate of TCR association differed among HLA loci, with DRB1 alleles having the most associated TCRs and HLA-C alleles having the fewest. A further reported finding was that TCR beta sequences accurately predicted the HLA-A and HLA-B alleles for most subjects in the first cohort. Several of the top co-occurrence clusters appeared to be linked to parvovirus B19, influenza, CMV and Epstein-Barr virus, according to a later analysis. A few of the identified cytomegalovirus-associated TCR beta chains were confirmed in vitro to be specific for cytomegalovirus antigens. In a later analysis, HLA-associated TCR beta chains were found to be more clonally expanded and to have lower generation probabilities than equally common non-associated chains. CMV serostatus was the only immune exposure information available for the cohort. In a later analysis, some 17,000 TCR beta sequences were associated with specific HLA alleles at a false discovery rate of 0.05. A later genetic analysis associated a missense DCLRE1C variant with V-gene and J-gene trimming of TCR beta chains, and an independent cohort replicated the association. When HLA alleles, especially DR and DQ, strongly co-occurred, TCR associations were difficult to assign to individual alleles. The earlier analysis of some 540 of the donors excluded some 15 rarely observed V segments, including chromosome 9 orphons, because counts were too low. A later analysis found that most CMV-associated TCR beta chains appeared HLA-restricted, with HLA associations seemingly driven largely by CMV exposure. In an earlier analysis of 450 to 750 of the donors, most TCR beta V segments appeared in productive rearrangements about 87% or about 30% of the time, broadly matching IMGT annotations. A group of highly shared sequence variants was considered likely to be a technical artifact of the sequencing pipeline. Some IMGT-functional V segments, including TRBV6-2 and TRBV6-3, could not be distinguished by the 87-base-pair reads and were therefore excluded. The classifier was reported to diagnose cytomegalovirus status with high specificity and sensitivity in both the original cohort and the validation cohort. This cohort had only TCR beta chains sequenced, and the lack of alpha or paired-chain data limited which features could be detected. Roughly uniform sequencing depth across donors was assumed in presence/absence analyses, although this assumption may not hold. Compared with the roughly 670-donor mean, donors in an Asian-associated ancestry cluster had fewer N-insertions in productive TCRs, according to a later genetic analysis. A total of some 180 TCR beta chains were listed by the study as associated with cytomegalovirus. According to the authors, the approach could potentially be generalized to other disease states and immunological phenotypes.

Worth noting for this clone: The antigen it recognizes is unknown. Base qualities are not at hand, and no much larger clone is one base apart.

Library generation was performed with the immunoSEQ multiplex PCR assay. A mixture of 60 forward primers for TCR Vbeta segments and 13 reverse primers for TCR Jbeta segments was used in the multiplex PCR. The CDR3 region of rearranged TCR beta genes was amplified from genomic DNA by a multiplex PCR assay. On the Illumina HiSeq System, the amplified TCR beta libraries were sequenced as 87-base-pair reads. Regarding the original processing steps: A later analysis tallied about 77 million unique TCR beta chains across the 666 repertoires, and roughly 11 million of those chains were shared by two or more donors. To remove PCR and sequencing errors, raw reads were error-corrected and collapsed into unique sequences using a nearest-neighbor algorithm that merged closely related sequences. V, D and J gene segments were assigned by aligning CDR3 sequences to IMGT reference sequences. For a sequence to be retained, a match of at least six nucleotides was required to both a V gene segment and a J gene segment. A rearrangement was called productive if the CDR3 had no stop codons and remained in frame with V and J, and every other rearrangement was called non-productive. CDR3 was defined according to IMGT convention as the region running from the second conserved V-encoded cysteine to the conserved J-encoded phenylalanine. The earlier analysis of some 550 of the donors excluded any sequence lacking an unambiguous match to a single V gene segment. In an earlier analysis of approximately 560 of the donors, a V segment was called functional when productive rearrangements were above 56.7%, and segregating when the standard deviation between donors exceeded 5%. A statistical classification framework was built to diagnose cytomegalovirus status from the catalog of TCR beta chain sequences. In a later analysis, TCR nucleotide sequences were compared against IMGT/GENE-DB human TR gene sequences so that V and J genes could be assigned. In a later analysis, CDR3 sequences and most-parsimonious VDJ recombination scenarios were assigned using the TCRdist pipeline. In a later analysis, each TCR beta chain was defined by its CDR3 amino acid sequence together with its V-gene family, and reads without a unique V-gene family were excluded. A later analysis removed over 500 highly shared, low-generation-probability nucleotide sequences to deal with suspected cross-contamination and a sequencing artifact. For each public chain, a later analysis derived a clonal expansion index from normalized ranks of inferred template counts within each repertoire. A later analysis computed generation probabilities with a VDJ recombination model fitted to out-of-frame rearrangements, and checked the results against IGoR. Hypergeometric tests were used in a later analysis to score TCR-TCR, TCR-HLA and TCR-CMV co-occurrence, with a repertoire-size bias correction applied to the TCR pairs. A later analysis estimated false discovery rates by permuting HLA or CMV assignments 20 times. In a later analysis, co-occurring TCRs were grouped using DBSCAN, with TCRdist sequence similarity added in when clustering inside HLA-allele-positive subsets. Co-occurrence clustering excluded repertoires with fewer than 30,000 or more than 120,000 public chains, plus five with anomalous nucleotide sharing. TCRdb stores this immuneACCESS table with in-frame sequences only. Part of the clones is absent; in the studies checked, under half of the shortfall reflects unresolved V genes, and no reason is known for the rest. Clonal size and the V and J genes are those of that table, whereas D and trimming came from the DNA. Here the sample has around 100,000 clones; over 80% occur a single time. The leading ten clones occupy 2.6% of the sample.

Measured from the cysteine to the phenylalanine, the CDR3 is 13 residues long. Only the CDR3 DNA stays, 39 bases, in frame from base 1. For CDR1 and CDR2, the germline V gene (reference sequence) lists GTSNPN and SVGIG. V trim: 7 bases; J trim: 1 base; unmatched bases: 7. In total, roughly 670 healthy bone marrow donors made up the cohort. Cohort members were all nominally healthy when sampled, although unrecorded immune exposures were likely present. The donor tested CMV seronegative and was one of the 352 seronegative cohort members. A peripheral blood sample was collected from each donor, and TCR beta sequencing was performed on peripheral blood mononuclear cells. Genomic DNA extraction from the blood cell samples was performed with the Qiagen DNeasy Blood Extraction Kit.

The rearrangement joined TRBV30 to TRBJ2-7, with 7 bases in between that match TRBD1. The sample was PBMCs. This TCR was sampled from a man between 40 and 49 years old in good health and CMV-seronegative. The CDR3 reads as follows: CAYATGNSYEQYF. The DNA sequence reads TGTGCCTATGCGACAGGGAATTCCTACGAGCAGTACTTC.